This passage covers 27 T cell receptor beta chains from one sample sequenced in a study of regulatory T cells in long-lasting Graves disease (dated by TCRdb to the early 2020s). The library came from multiplex PCR. TCRdb records Illumina HiSeq 4000 as the sequencer. To build TCR beta libraries, CDR3 regions were amplified by Arm-PCR using iRepertoire HTBI primers. Clones were called with MiXCR by TCRdb after fastp trimmed the public reads at Q25, and only in-frame beta chains were retained. All rows with the same CDR3 protein become a single entry with the most common DNA and genes. Present in this sample are approximately 270,000 distinct CDR3 sequences, about 20% of which were seen just once. In total, the top ten clones hold 12% to 15% of the sample. The intended sense of this specimen's time point label: newly diagnosed GD, antithyroid drugs for less than 3 months. RNA was extracted from PBMCs in TRIzol for both TCR sequencing and RNA sequencing.

The same specimen was also included in a second study, on T cells in Graves' hyperthyroidism and ophthalmopathy.

The starting material was peripheral blood mononuclear cells (PBMCs), obtained at new diagnosis, from a patient treated with antithyroid drugs. These receptor sequences come from a woman between 25 and 40 years old with Graves disease. Donor details come from another sample of the same person, matched by shared clones.

This clonotype was observed at least ten times. V usage is TRBV3-1 and J usage is TRBJ2-7, with TRBD1 as a possible D gene (5 bases). CDR1 is LGHDT, CDR2 YNNKEL, per germline (reference sequence). The CDR3 is 13 amino acids. V lost 4 bases, J lost 4 bases, and 11 bases lay in between. CDR3 nucleotides: TGTGCCAGCAGCCCAGGGTCAGAGTACGAGCAGTACTTC. Its protein is CASSPGSEYEQYF.

This clonotype was found many times. The chain joins TRBV12-3 or TRBV12-4 to TRBJ2-3; D may correspond to TRBD1 or TRBD2 (5 bases each). Trimming left V 4 bases short and J 0 bases short, with 11 bases between. The CDR3 sequence is 15 residues long. CDR3 protein: CASSSSGTSTDTQYF. CDR3 nucleotides: TGTGCCAGCAGTTCGAGTGGGACCAGCACAGATACGCAGTATTTT.

This clonotype was seen more than once but under ten times. The chain has TRBV5-1 and TRBJ2-7; D may be TRBD1 or TRBD2 (5 bases each). This CDR3 is 14 amino acids long. Germline V gives CDR1 SGHRS, CDR2 YFSETQ. The V gene lost 4 bases and the J gene lost 6 bases, with 17 bases spanning the gap. The CDR3 is CASSPGPSTLEQYF. CDR3 nucleotides: TGCGCCAGCAGCCCGGGACCATCTACCCTCGAGCAGTACTTC.

There are many counts of this clonotype. The chain links TRBV20-1 to TRBJ1-4; possibly TRBD1 for D (6 bases). V lost 6 bases and J lost 4, with 15 bases in between. The CDR3 has 14 residues. From germline, CDR1 is DFQATT and CDR2 SNEGSKA (reference sequence). The DNA for the CDR3 is TGCAGTGCCCTGGTTGGGGGGCTTAATGAAAAACTGTTTTTT. Protein sequence: CSALVGGLNEKLFF.

This clonotype was seen repeatedly, ten times or more. This may arise from a read error, as a much more abundant clone is one base away. V usage is TRBV11-2 and J usage is TRBJ2-1, with D possibly TRBD1 on 6 matching bases. Germline V gene lookup returns CDR1 SGHAT and CDR2 FQNNGV. This CDR3 spans 12 amino acids. CDR3 in DNA: TGTGCCAGCAGCTTAGTTACAGGGAGTGCGCTCTTC. This translates into CASSLVTGSALF.

In its sample, this clonotype was seen many times. The chain recombines TRBV6-1 with TRBJ1-2; D may be TRBD1 (6 bases). The CDR3 runs to 15 residues. V lost 3 bases, J lost 6 bases, and 17 bases lay in between. Germline V gene lookup returns CDR1 MNHNS and CDR2 SASEGT. The CDR3 protein is CASSENRDFRDGYTF. The CDR3 DNA sequence: TGTGCCAGCAGTGAGAACAGGGATTTCCGGGATGGCTACACCTTC.

This clonotype was picked up many times. The J gene is TRBJ2-1, the V gene TRBV19; tentative D call: TRBD1 (6 bases). CDR1 and CDR2 from the germline V gene are LNHDA and SQIVND (reference sequence). The CDR3 contains 15 residues. V was shortened by 0 bases and J by 3 bases, with 9 bases between the two germline ends. In nucleotides, the CDR3 is TGTGCCAGTAGTATAGATGAGGGGGTCTACAATGAGCAGTTCTTC. Translated, it gives CASSIDEGVYNEQFF.

J is TRBJ2-1 and V is TRBV5-5; 9 nucleotides match TRBD1. Germline V gives CDR1 SGHKS, CDR2 YYEKEE (reference sequence). This CDR3 is built from 16 residues. After removal of 2 bases from V and 8 bases from J, the junction contained 11 bases not matched to a gene. The CDR3 sequence is CASSLPGQGLVDEQFF. CDR3 DNA sequence: TGTGCCAGCAGCTTACCGGGACAGGGTCTTGTCGATGAGCAGTTCTTC.

In its sample, this clonotype was seen a few times. The DNA for the CDR3 is TGTGCCAGCAGCCCGAACCGCGGACTAAAACACCCCGGGGAGCTGTTTTTT. Its protein product is CASSPNRGLKHPGELFF. The J gene is TRBJ2-2, the V gene TRBV3-1; a weak D match, TRBD2 (6 bases). The V gene lost 4 bases and the J gene lost 6 bases, with 21 bases spanning the gap. The germline gives CDR1 LGHDT, CDR2 YNNKEL (reference sequence). The CDR3 sequence is 17 residues long.

This clonotype was seen repeatedly, ten times or more. The rearrangement uses TRBV20-1 and TRBJ1-5; TRBD1 might be the D (6 bases). The CDR3 covers 13 residues. Trimming took off 2 bases at V and 5 bases at J, with 10 bases between the two ends. The germline CDR1 and CDR2 sequences are DFQATT and SNEGSKA (reference sequence). CDR3: CSARFGGHQPQHF. The CDR3 DNA sequence: TGCAGTGCTAGATTCGGGGGGCATCAGCCCCAGCATTTT.

This clonotype was seen at least ten times. The chain links TRBV5-4 to TRBJ1-2; D ambiguous. In germline, CDR1 is SGHNT, CDR2 YYREEE (reference sequence). V lost 2 bases to trimming and J lost 7 bases, with 12 bases between them. There are 13 residues in the CDR3. The CDR3 region has the DNA TGTGCCAGCAGCTTAGCCCAAAGCACTGGCTACACCTTC. Protein: CASSLAQSTGYTF.

This clonotype has just a few counts. A much larger clone lies a single base off, so this may be a read error. This chain uses TRBV2 with TRBJ1-1, with no clear D. This CDR3 region has 13 residues. Germline CDR1 SNHLY, CDR2 FYNNEI. This chain's CDR3 is CAGSERKSGEAFF. CDR3 DNA: TGTGCCGGCAGTGAGAGGAAGAGTGGCGAAGCTTTCTTT.

This clonotype has a count of ten or more. The chain couples TRBV5-1 to TRBJ2-2; D is uncertain. This CDR3 contains 11 residues. The germline V gene encodes CDR1 SGHRS and CDR2 YFSETQ. V was pared by 9 bases and J by 7 bases, with 10 bases between. This CDR3 reads CATYMGGELFF. The CDR3 DNA reads as TGCGCCACCTACATGGGCGGGGAGCTGTTTTTT.

The V call is TRBV12-3 or TRBV12-4, the J call TRBJ2-1; the D gene is possibly TRBD1 (6 bases). The J call may be incorrect, as the DNA end agrees better with TRBJ2-5. The CDR3 totals 15 residues. The CDR3 spells CASSFVAGESETQYF. CDR3 DNA sequence: TGTGCCAGCAGTTTTGTTGCAGGGGAGTCGGAGACCCAGTACTTC.

The chain carries TRBV2 and TRBJ1-4, with unresolved D. This CDR3 is 16 amino acids long. V lost 5 bases, J lost 0 bases, and 13 bases lay in between. Germline values: CDR1 SNHLY, CDR2 FYNNEI. The CDR3 DNA sequence: TGTGCCAGCAGTCTGAGCCGGACTGCAACTAATGAAAAACTGTTTTTT. Translating gives CASSLSRTATNEKLFF. The whole variable domain, remainder taken from reference TRBV2 and TRBJ1-4, is EPEVTQTPSHQVTQMGQEVILRCVPISNHLYFYWYRQILGQKVEFLVSFYNNEISEKSEIFDDQFSVERPDGSNFTLKIRSTKLEDSAMYFCASSLSRTATNEKLFFGSGTQLSVL.

This clonotype was recorded many times. This chain links TRBV2 with TRBJ1-5, with D perhaps TRBD1 (6 bases). Trimming cost V 1 base and J 4 bases, with 14 bases left between them. The CDR3 is made up of 16 amino acids. CDR1 is SNHLY and CDR2 is FYNNEI in the germline V gene. The CDR3 coding sequence is TGTGCCAGCAGTGAAGGGGGGCAAACCGAAAATCAGCCCCAGCATTTT. The encoded protein is CASSEGGQTENQPQHF.

Comment on this clonotype: Mismatch with germline at one junction end may stem from a read error. The chain joins TRBV18 to TRBJ1-2; no reliable D call. The CDR3 runs to 13 residues. Germline lookup yields CDR1 KGHSH and CDR2 LQKENI. CDR3 sequence reads: CASSPLASRHKVF. As DNA, the CDR3 is TGTGCCAGCTCACCACTCGCTTCCCGCCATAAGGTCTTC. Full variable domain (missing parts from reference TRBV18 and TRBJ1-2): NAGVMQNPRHLVRRRGQEARLRCSPMKGHSHVYWYRQLPEEGLKFMVYLQKENIIDESGMPKERFSAEFPKEGPSILRIQQVVRGDSAAYFCASSPLASRHKVFGSGTRLTVV.

As for this clonotype: This is likely an artifact of a read error, given a far larger clone one base away. It is likely a read error, because the conserved phenylalanine at the end of the CDR3 is missing. This rearrangement joins TRBV5-1 to TRBJ2-5; no clear D. From germline, CDR1 is SGHRS and CDR2 YFSETQ. The CDR3 runs 13 residues. The CDR3 spells CASSWSDQETQYS. As DNA, the CDR3 is TGTGCCAGCAGCTGGAGTGACCAAGAGACCCAGTACTCC.

The rearrangement joins TRBV7-2 to TRBJ2-7; D may be TRBD2 (6 bases). CDR3 length equals 16 residues. Germline assignment: CDR1 SGHTA and CDR2 FQGNSA. V shed 7 bases and J shed 2 bases, with 21 bases lying between them. CDR3 in amino acids: CASTPGDNSNTYEQYF. The CDR3, as DNA: TGTGCCAGCACCCCGGGAGACAACTCCAATACCTACGAGCAGTACTTC.

The V call is TRBV6-4, the J call TRBJ1-5; tentatively, D is TRBD1 (6 bases). Trimming shortened V by 9 bases and J by 3 bases, and 18 bases separated the two germline ends. The germline V gene has CDR1 MRHNA and CDR2 SNTAGT. The CDR3 loop spans 15 amino acids. The DNA for the CDR3 is TGTGCCAGTCAAAGGGACATCGGCTACAATCAGCCCCAGCATTTT. It is translated as CASQRDIGYNQPQHF.

The genes are TRBV6-1 and TRBJ2-1; 9 bases agree with TRBD2. CDR3 length: 15 residues. Germline loops: CDR1 MNHNS, CDR2 SASEGT. Trimming took 5 bases from V and 8 from J; bases not matched to a gene: 10. The CDR3 bases are TGTGCCAGCAGTCCCCCCGCGGGGGGGCCCCATGAGCAGTTCTTC. Translating it yields CASSPPAGGPHEQFF.

The table lists this clonotype with many counts. This chain joins TRBV12-3 or TRBV12-4 and TRBJ1-5; tentatively, D is TRBD1 (5 bases). The CDR3 is made up of 18 amino acids. V shed 6 bases and J shed 6 bases, with 27 bases lying between them. CDR3 nucleotides: TGTGCCAGCAGCCCCCGAGGGGAAGAGTGGCAACAAGGTCAGCCCCAGCATTTT. Residues: CASSPRGEEWQQGQPQHF.

The table lists this clonotype with many counts. V is TRBV20-1 and J is TRBJ1-5; maybe TRBD1 (5 bases). The CDR3 totals 14 residues. The V and J ends lost 5 bases and 4 bases respectively, with 15 bases between them. Germline CDR1 reads DFQATT; CDR2 reads SNEGSKA (reference sequence). The CDR3 is CSARRGGRNQPQHF. CDR3 coding DNA: TGCAGTGCTCGCCGGGGGGGTAGGAATCAGCCCCAGCATTTT.

This clonotype was seen at least ten times. This chain joins TRBV20-1 and TRBJ2-3, with TRBD1 matching over 9 bases. Unmatched junction bases numbered 5, after V lost 4 bases and J lost 3 bases. The CDR3 spans 14 residues. CDR1 and CDR2 from the germline V gene are DFQATT and SNEGSKA (reference sequence). CDR3 loop: CSAKSGTGTDTQYF. The CDR3, as DNA: TGCAGTGCTAAATCTGGGACAGGGACAGATACGCAGTATTTT.

In the case of this clonotype: This likely reflects a read error, since a far larger clone is one base away. V and J are TRBV11-2 and TRBJ2-3; possibly TRBD2 for D (6 bases). The end of the DNA is better explained by TRBJ2-1, so the J call may be wrong. This CDR3 contains 18 residues. The germline V gene encodes CDR1 SGHAT and CDR2 FQNNGV. CDR3 protein: CASSFADWRGHSSYEQFF. Here the CDR3 DNA reads TGTGCCAGCAGCTTCGCCGACTGGCGGGGCCACAGCTCCTACGAGCAGTTCTTC.

Many counts were recorded for this clonotype. The CDR3 loop is CASSRRLAGSRTDTQYF. The CDR3, as DNA: TGTGCCAGCAGCCGTAGACTAGCGGGGTCCCGCACAGATACGCAGTATTTT. The rearrangement joins TRBV3-1 to TRBJ2-3; 11 positions agree with TRBD2. The length of the CDR3 is 17 residues. Germline CDR1 is LGHDT and CDR2 is YNNKEL (reference sequence). With V trimmed by 4 bases and J by 1 base, 7 bases remained unmatched.

Ten or more counts support this clonotype. This chain connects TRBV16 to TRBJ1-2; D remains unclear. Trimming left V 0 bases short and J 8 bases short, with 10 bases between. The CDR3 length is 13 residues. Germline CDR1 and CDR2: KGHSY and FQNENV. The CDR3 coding sequence is TGTGCCAGCAGCCAATCGGAAACGTGGGGCTACACCTTC. This gives the protein CASSQSETWGYTF.